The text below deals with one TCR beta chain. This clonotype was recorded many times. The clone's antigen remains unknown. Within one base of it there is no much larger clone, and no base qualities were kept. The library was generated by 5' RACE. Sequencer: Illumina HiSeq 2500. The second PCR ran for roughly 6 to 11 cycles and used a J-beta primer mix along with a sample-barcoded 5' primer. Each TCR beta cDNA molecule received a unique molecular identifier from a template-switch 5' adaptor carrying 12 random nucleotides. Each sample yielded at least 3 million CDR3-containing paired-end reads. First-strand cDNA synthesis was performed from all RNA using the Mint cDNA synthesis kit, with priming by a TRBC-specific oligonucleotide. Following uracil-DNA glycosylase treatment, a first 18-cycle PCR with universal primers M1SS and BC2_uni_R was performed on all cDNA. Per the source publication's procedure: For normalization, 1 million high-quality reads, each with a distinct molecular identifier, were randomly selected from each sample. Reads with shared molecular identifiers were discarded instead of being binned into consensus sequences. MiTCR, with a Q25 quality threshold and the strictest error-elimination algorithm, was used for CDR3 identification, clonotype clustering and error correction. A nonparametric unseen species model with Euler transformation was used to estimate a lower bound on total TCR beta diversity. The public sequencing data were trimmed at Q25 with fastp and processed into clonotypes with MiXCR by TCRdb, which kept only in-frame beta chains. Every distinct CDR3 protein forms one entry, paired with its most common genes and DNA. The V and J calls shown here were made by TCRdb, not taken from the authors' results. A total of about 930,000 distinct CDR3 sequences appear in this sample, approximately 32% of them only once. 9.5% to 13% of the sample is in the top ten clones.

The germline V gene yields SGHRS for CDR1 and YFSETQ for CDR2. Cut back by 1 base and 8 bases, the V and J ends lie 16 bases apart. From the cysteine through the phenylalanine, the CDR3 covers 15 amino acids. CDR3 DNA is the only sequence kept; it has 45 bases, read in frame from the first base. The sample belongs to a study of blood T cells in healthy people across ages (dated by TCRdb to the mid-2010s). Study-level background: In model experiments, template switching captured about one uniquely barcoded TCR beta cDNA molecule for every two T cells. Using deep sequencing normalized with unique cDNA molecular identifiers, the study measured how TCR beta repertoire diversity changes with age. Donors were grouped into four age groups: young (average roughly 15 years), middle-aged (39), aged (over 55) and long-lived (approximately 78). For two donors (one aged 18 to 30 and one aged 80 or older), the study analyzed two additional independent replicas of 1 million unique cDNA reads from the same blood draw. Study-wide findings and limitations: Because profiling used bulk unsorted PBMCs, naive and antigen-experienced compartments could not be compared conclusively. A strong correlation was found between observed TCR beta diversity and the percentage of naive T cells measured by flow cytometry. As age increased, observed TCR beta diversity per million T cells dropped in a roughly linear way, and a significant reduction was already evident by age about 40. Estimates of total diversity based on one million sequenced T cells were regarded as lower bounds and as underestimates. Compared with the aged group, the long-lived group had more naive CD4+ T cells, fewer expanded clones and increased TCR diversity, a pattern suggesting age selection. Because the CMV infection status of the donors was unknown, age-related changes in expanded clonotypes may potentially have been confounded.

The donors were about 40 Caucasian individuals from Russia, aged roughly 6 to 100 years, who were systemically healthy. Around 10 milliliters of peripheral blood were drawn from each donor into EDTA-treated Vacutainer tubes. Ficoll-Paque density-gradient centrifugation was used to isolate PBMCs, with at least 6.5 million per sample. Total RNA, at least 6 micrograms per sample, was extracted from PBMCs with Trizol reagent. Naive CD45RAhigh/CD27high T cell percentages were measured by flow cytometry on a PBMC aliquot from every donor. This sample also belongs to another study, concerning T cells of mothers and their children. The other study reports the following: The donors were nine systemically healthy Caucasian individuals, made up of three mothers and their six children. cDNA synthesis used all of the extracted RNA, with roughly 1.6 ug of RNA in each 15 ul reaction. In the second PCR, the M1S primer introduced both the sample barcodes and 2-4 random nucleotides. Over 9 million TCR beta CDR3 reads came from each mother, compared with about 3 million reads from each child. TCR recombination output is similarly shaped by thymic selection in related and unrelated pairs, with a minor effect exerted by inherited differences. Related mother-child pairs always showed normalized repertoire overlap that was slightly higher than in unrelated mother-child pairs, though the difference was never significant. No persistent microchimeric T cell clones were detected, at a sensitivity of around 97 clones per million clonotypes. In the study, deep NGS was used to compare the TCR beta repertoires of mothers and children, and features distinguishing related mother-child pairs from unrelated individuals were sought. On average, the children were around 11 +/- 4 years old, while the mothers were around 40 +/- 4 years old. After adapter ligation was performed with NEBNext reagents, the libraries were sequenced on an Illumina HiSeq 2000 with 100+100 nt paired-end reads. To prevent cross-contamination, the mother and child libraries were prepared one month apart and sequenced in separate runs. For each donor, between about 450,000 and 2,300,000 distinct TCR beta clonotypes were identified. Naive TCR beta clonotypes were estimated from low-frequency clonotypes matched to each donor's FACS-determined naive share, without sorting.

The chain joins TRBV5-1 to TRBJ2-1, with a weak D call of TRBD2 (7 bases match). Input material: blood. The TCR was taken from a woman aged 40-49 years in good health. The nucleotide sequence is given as TGCGCCAGCAGCTTGTCTGGGGGGGGCGTCTATGAGCAGTTCTTC. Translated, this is CASSLSGGGVYEQFF.